One and the same sample provided the 13 T cell receptor beta chains below, sequenced in a study of blood T cell repertoires in COVID-19. Clones were sequenced by immunoSEQ multiplex PCR, and TCRdb holds only the in-frame ones, with some missing. The table lists 75,000 to 90,000 clones, 90% of them singletons. The material sequenced was peripheral blood. Every receptor here comes from a woman between 45 and 60 years old in a cohort sampled during active COVID-19.

This clone has just a few counts. The chain couples TRBV3-1 (or the pseudogene TRBV3-2) to TRBJ1-5; D may be TRBD1 (5 bases). There are 14 residues in the CDR3. CDR1 and CDR2 from the germline V gene are LGHDT and YNNKEL (reference sequence). V gave up 1 base and J gave up 6 bases, with 10 bases separating them. Here the CDR3 DNA reads TGTGCCAGCAGCCAAGTCGCAGGGATTCAGCCCCAGCATTTT. As protein: CASSQVAGIQPQHF.

The chain links TRBV18 to TRBJ2-1; 7 bases are shared with TRBD2. CDR1 is KGHSH, CDR2 LQKENI, per germline. J lost 2 bases, V lost 1 base, and 2 bases had no gene match. The length of the CDR3 is 15 residues. The CDR3 here is CASSPRGGTYNEQFF. The DNA of the CDR3 is TGTGCCAGCTCACCACGGGGGGGTACCTACAATGAGCAGTTCTTC.

The V gene is TRBV30, the J gene TRBJ1-5; D possibly corresponds to TRBD1 (5 bases). V gave up 0 bases and J gave up 2 bases, with 11 bases separating them. The germline V gene encodes CDR1 GTSNPN and CDR2 SVGIG (reference sequence). The CDR3 consists of 15 residues. The CDR3 here is CAWSVRGKGNQPQHF. CDR3 sequence (DNA): TGTGCCTGGAGTGTGCGGGGGAAGGGCAATCAGCCCCAGCATTTT.

The chain couples TRBV3-1 (or the pseudogene TRBV3-2) to TRBJ2-7; 11 bases align to TRBD2. Germline V gene lookup returns CDR1 LGHDT and CDR2 YNNKEL (reference sequence). V was clipped by 0 bases and J by 5 bases; unmatched bases: 6. There are 16 residues in the CDR3. The CDR3 nucleotides read TGTGCCAGCAGCCAAGATTTACTAGCGGGAGACCACGAGCAGTACTTC. It specifies CASSQDLLAGDHEQYF.

This chain connects TRBV9 to TRBJ2-5; 16 bases line up with TRBD2. V dropped 3 bases and J dropped 4; count of bases not matched to a gene: 12. The CDR3 spans 19 residues. Germline loops: CDR1 SGDLS, CDR2 YYNGEE. The CDR3 sequence is CASSATVGTSGRALETQYF. CDR3 coding DNA: TGTGCCAGCAGCGCCACCGTGGGGACTAGCGGGAGGGCATTAGAGACCCAGTACTTC.

The chain couples TRBV18 to TRBJ1-5, with TRBD1 matching over 7 bases. Germline V CDR1 and CDR2: KGHSH, LQKENI. Unmatched junction bases numbered 6, after V lost 3 bases and J lost 4 bases. CDR3 size: 15 residues. The CDR3 region has the DNA TGTGCCAGCTCACCCCGACAGGGAGAGAATCAGCCCCAGCATTTT. Translated, it gives CASSPRQGENQPQHF.

The J gene is TRBJ1-2, the V gene TRBV2, with D possibly being TRBD1 (6 bases). The CDR3 has 14 amino acids. V shed 1 base and J shed 4 bases, with 10 bases lying between them. Germline V gene lookup returns CDR1 SNHLY and CDR2 FYNNEI. The CDR3 spells CASSEGVGGYGYTF. CDR3 nucleotides: TGTGCCAGCAGTGAAGGGGTAGGGGGCTATGGCTACACCTTC.

V is TRBV11-1 and J is TRBJ1-1; D is unclear. V shed 1 base and J shed 4 bases, with 13 bases lying between them. There are 15 residues in the CDR3. Germline V CDR1 and CDR2: SGHAT, FQDESV (reference sequence). Here the CDR3 reads CASSLGNWEGTEAFF. The CDR3 DNA is TGTGCCAGCAGCTTAGGGAATTGGGAGGGCACTGAAGCTTTCTTT.

CDR3 amino acids: CATSDSTVGETQYF. CDR3 bases: TGTGCCACCAGTGATTCGACCGTCGGGGAGACCCAGTACTTC. The chain combines TRBV24-1 with TRBJ2-5; the D is unclear. The germline V gene encodes CDR1 KGHDR and CDR2 SFDVKD. Deletions cut 2 bases from V and 5 bases from J, with 11 bases between. The CDR3 contains 14 residues.

The genes are TRBV5-5 and TRBJ1-2, with 7 bases fitting TRBD1. The CDR3 has 16 amino acids. CDR1 and CDR2 (germline): SGHKS, YYEKEE (reference sequence). V lost 2 bases to trimming and J lost 0 bases; unmatched junction nucleotides: 7. The CDR3 protein is CASSFSGTASNYGYTF. The CDR3 DNA is TGTGCCAGCAGCTTCTCCGGGACAGCTTCTAACTATGGCTACACCTTC. Full variable domain (remainder filled in from reference TRBV5-5 and TRBJ1-2): DAGVTQSPTHLIKTRGQQVTLRCSPISGHKSVSWYQQVLGQGPQFIFQYYEKEERGRGNFPDRFSARQFPNYSSELNVNALLLGDSALYLCASSFSGTASNYGYTFGSGTRLTVV.

The V and J genes are TRBV5-1 and TRBJ2-3; no firm D call. V lost 3 bases, J lost 1 base, and 9 bases lay in between. Germline CDR1 is SGHRS and CDR2 is YFSETQ. The CDR3 is 14 residues long. DNA for the CDR3: TGCGCCAGCAGCTCCGCGCATCGCACAGATACGCAGTATTTT. It codes for CASSSAHRTDTQYF.

The gene calls are TRBV5-4 and TRBJ2-7, with 7 bases matching TRBD1. Germline V gene lookup returns CDR1 SGHNT and CDR2 YYREEE (reference sequence). The ends lost 5 bases at V and 2 bases at J; junction bases unmatched: 7. The CDR3 is made up of 14 amino acids. CDR3 loop: CASSGGGQTYEQYF. CDR3 sequence (DNA): TGTGCCAGCAGTGGTGGGGGACAGACCTACGAGCAGTACTTC.

This clone showed up just a few times. This chain links TRBV19 with TRBJ1-1; D is undetermined. Germline lookup yields CDR1 LNHDA and CDR2 SQIVND (reference sequence). Deletions cut 2 bases from V and 3 bases from J, with 16 bases between. The CDR3 runs to 16 residues. CDR3 region: CASSILSESSDTEAFF. For the CDR3, the DNA is TGTGCCAGTAGTATACTGTCCGAGTCCTCGGACACTGAAGCTTTCTTT.